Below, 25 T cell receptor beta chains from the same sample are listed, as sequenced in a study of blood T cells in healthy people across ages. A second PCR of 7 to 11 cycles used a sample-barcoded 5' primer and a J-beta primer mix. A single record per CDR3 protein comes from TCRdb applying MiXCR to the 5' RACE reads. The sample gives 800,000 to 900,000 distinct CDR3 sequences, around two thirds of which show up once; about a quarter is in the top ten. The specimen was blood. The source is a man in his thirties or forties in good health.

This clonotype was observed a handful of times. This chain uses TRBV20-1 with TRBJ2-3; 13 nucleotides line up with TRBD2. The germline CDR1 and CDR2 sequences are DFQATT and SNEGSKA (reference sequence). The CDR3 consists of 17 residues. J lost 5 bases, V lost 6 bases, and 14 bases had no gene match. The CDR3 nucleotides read TGCAGTGCACGAACCTCGGGACTAGCGGGGCTTGTAGATACGCAGTATTTT. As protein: CSARTSGLAGLVDTQYF.

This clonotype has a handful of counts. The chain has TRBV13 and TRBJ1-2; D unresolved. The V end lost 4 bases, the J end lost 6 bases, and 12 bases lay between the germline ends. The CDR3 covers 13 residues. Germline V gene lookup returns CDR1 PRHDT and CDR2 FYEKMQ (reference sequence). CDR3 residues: CASSSQGFHGYTF. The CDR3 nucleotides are TGTGCCAGCAGCTCCCAAGGATTTCATGGCTACACCTTC.

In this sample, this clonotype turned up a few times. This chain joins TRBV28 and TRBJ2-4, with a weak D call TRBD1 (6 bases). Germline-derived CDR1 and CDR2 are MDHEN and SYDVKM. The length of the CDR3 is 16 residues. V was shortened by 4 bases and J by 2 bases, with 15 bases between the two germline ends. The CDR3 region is CASSSLGTRTKNIQYF. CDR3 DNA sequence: TGTGCCAGCAGTTCCCTCGGGACAAGAACCAAAAACATTCAGTACTTC.

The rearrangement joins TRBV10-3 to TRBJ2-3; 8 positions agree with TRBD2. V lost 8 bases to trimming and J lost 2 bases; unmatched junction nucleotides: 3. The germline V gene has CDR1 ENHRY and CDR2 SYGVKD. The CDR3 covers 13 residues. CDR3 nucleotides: TGTGCCATCCAGCGGGGGTTCACAGATACGCAGTATTTT. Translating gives CAIQRGFTDTQYF.

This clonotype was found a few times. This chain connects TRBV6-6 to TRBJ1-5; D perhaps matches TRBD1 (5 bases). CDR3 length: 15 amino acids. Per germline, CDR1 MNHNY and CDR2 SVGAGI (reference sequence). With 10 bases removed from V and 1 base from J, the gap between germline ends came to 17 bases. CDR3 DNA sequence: TGTGCCACCTGGTACGGGGCGCCGAGCAATCAGCCCCAGCATTTT. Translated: CATWYGAPSNQPQHF.

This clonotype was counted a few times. CDR3 sequence reads: CASSSLGDGVGEQYF. As DNA, the CDR3 is TGTGCCAGCAGTTCCCTAGGGGACGGGGTCGGCGAGCAGTACTTC. The rearrangement uses TRBV6-5 and TRBJ2-7; D might be TRBD1 or TRBD2, each matching 5 bases. V shed 4 bases and J shed 6 bases, with 19 bases lying between them. The CDR3 runs to 15 residues. Germline V gene lookup returns CDR1 MNHEY and CDR2 SVGAGI.

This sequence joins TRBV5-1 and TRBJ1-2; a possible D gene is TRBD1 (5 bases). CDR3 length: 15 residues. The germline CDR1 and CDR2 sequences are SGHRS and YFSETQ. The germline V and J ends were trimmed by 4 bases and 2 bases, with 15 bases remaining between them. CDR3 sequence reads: CASSRTTASNYGYTF. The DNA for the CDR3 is TGCGCCAGCAGCCGGACAACAGCTTCGAACTATGGCTACACCTTC.

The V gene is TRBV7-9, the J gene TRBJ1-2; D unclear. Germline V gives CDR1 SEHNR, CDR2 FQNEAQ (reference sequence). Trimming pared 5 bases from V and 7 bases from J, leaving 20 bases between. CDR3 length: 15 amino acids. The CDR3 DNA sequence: TGTGCCAGCAGCCCCTCGGACCGTCCCACATCTGGCTACACCTTC. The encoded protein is CASSPSDRPTSGYTF.

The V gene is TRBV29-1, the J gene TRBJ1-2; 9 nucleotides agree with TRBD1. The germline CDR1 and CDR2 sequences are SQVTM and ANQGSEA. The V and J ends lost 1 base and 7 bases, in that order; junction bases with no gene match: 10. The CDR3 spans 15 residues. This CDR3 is CSVEGPDRGLSGYTF. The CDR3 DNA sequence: TGCAGCGTTGAAGGGCCCGACAGGGGGTTAAGTGGCTACACCTTC.

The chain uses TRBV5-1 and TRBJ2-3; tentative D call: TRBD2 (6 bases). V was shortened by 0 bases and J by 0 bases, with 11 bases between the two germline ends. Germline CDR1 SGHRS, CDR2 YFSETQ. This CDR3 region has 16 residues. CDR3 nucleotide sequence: TGCGCCAGCAGCTTGGTTTCCGGACTAAGCACAGATACGCAGTATTTT. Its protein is CASSLVSGLSTDTQYF. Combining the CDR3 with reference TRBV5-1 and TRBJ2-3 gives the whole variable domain KAGVTQTPRYLIKTRGQQVTLSCSPISGHRSVSWYQQTPGQGLQFLFEYFSETQRNKGNFPGRFSGRQFSNSRSEMNVSTLELGDSALYLCASSLVSGLSTDTQYFGPGTRLTVL.

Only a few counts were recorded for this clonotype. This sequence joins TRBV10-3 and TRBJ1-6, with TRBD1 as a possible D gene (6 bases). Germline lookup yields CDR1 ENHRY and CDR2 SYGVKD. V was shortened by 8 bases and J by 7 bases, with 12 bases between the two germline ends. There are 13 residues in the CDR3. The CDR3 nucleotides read TGTGCCATCCGCAGGGGCAGGAATTCACCCCTCCACTTT. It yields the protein CAIRRGRNSPLHF.

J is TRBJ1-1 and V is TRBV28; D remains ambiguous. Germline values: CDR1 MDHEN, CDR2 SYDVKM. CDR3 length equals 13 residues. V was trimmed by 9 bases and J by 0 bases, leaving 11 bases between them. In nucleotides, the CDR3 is TGTGCCAGTGCTGCGGATCTGAACACTGAAGCTTTCTTT. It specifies CASAADLNTEAFF.

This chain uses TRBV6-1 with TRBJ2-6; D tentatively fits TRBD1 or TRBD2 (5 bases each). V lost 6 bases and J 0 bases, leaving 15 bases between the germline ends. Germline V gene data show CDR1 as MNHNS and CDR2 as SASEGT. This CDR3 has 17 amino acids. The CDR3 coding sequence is TGTGCCAGCAGATCCCGGGACGCCACCTCTGGGGCCAACGTCCTGACTTTC. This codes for CASRSRDATSGANVLTF.

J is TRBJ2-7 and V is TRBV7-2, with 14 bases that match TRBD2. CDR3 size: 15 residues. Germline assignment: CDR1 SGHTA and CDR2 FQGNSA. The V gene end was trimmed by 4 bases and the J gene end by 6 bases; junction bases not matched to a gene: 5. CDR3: CASSSTSGRAGEQYF. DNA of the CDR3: TGTGCCAGCAGCTCGACTAGCGGGAGGGCCGGCGAGCAGTACTTC.

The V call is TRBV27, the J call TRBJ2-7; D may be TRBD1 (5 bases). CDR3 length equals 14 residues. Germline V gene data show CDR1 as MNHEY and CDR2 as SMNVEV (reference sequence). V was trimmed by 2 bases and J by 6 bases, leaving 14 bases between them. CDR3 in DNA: TGTGCCAGCAGTTTAGGTCAGGGTTTTACCGAGCAGTACTTC. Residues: CASSLGQGFTEQYF.

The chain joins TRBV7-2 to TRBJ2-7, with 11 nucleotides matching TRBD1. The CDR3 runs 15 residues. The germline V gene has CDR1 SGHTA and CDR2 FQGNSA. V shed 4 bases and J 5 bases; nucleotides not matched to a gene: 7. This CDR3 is CASSSPGQGVDEQYF. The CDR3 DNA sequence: TGTGCCAGCAGCTCCCCGGGACAGGGGGTTGACGAGCAGTACTTC.

CDR3 DNA sequence: TGTGCCAGCAGCTCCCTTTCATTAGGGGAGACCCAGTACTTC. This codes for CASSSLSLGETQYF. V and J are TRBV7-2 and TRBJ2-5, with D unclear. V was cut by 4 bases and J by 5 bases, with 14 bases left in between. CDR1 is SGHTA, CDR2 FQGNSA, per germline. The CDR3 totals 14 residues.

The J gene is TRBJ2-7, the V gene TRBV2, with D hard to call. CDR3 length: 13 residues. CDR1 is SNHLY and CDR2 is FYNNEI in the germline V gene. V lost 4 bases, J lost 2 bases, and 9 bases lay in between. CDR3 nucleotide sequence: TGTGCCAGCAGTGCACCACTCCCCTACGAGCAGTACTTC. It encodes CASSAPLPYEQYF.

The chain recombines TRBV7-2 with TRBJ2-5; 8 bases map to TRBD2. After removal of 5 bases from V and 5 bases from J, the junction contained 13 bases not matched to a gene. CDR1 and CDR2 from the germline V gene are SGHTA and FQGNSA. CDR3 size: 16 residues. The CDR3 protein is CASSAPGLVLRETQYF. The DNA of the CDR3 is TGTGCCAGCAGCGCTCCGGGACTAGTTTTAAGGGAGACCCAGTACTTC.

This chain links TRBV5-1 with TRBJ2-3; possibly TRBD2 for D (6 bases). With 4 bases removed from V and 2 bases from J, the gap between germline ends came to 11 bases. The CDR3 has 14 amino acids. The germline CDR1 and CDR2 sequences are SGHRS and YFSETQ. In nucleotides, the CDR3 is TGCGCCAGCAGCACCGGGCGGGACACAGATACGCAGTATTTT. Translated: CASSTGRDTDTQYF.

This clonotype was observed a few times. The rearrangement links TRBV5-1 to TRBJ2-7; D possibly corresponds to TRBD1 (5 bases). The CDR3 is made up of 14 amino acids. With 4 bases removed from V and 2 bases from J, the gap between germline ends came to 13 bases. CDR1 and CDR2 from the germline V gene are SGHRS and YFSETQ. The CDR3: CASSQTALPYEQYF. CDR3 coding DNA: TGCGCCAGCAGCCAGACAGCGCTGCCCTACGAGCAGTACTTC.

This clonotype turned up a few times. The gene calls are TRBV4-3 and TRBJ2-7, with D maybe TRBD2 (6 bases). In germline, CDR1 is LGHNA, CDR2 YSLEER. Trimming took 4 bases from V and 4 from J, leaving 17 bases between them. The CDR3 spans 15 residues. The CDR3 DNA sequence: TGCGCCAGCAGCCCCTCGGAGGGTTCCTCGTACGAGCAGTACTTC. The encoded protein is CASSPSEGSSYEQYF.

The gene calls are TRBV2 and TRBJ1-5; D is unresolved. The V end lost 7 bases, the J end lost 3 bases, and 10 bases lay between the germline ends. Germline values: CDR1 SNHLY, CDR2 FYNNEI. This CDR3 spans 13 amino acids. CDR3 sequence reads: CASNPSPNQPQHF. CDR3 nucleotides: TGTGCCAGCAACCCCAGCCCCAATCAGCCCCAGCATTTT.

CDR3 sequence (DNA): TGTGCCAGCAGCCTGACGACTAGCGGGGGTGATACGCAGTATTTT. Translation gives CASSLTTSGGDTQYF. The rearrangement joins TRBV3-1 to TRBJ2-3; 12 nucleotides line up with TRBD2. Germline V gene sequence: CDR1 LGHDT, CDR2 YNNKEL (reference sequence). Losses at the gene ends were 4 bases for V and 6 bases for J; bases not matched to a gene: 5. The CDR3 has 15 amino acids.

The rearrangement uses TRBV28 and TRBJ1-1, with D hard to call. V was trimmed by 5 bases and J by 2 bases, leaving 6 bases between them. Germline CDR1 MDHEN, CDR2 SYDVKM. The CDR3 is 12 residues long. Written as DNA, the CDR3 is TGTGCCAGCAGTGTCCGAAACACTGAAGCTTTCTTT. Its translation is CASSVRNTEAFF.